A selection of T cell receptor beta chains follows, all from one sample in a study of cytomegalovirus exposure and HLA in healthy donors. TCRdb's copy holds only in-frame clones and misses some; the assay was immunoSEQ multiplex PCR. The table shows 130,000 or so clones, with around four fifths occurring only once. The specimen was PBMCs. The receptor source for this set is a female donor in good health and CMV-seronegative. Both conserved end residues are trimmed from each CDR3.

>TRBJ2-2|TRBV12-5
ASALPGQGRTGELF
>TRBJ2-2|TRBV12-5
ASGLVEWDHRGRGTGELF
>TRBJ2-2|TRBV18
ASSPARTGELF
>TRBJ2-4|TRBV6-6
ASSYDSTLAKNIQY
>TRBJ2-3|TRBV7-2
ASSPREGRWDTQY
>TRBJ2-2|TRBV10-3
AISESTGKTGELF
>TRBJ1-2|TRBV27
ASSPTGDGYT
>TRBJ1-6|TRBV9
ASSVAGHDSPLH
>TRBJ2-1|TRBV9
ASSVTGYNYNEQF
>TRBJ2-2|TRBV18
ASSPRSGRAAGELF
>TRBJ1-3|TRBV7-2
ASSLSPGGGNTIY
>TRBJ2-7|TRBV9
ASSPGGTYSYEQY
>TRBJ2-3|TRBV4-2
ASSQLGGRDTQY
>TRBJ2-7|TRBV6-1
ASRAGTGAGEQY
>TRBJ2-7|TRBV6-1
ASRWTSGNDEQY
>TRBJ2-3|TRBV5-4
ASSLEVAGGGTDTQY
>TRBJ1-4|TRBV2
ASSGGQGDNEKLF
>TRBJ2-5|TRBV6-4
ASSVRRFWFDQY
>TRBJ2-1|TRBV25-1
ASSYNRDGQF
>TRBJ2-3|TRBV28
ASSSIRLAASTDTQY
>TRBJ2-3|TRBV7-8
GTGSTDTQY
>TRBJ1-2|TRBV5-4
ASSWEGLYGYT
>TRBJ2-2|TRBV11-3
ASSVNTGELF
>TRBJ2-7|TRBV4-3
ASSQDQLSGSYEQY
>TRBJ2-3|TRBV7-6
ASSRRGGAPADTQY
>TRBJ2-7|TRBV7-2
ASSLVDRASSYEQY
>TRBJ2-1|TRBV9
ASSSWDSPKYNGQF
>TRBJ2-1|TRBV7-3
ASSPGTSGYEQF
>TRBJ2-7|TRBV6-1
ASRPQTGSSYEQY
>TRBJ2-1|TRBV30
AWSSDIGNEQF
>TRBJ1-1|TRBV2
ASSPRQGWNTEAF
>TRBJ1-1|TRBV28
ASSFSGALNTEAF
>TRBJ2-1|TRBV7-2
ASSKLALDEQF
>TRBJ2-3|TRBV7-9
ASSLGLAADTQY
>TRBJ2-3|TRBV2
ASSPRSGGTDTQY
>TRBJ2-3|TRBV4-3
ASSLGGPTDTQY
>TRBJ1-2|TRBV5-4
ASSLARVRSVSGYGYT
>TRBJ1-6|TRBV7-2
ASSKTGSEALH
>TRBJ1-3|TRBV5-4
ASSPNRAGNTIY